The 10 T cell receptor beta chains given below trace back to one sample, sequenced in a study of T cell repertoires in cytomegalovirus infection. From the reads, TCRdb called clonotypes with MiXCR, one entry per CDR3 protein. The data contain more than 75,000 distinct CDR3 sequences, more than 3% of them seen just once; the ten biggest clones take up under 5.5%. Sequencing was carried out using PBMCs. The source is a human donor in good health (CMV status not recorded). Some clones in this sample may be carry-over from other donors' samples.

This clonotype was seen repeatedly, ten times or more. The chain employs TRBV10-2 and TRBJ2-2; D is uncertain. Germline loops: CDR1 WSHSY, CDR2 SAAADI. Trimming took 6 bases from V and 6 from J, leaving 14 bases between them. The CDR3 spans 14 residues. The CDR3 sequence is CASRVLHGAGELFF. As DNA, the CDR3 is TGCGCCAGCAGGGTGCTCCATGGGGCCGGGGAGCTGTTTTTT.

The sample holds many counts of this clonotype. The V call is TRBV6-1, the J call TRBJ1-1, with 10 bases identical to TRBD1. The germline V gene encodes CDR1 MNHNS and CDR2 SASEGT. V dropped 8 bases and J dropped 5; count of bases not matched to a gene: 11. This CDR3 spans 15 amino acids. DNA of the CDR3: TGTGCCAGCGGCCGACAGGGGGCTTTTAGAACTGAAGCTTTCTTT. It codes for CASGRQGAFRTEAFF.

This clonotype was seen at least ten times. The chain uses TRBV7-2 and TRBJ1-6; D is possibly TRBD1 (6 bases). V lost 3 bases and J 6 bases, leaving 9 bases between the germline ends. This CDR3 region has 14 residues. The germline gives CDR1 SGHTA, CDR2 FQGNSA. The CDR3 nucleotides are TGTGCCAGCAGCTTTGGACAGATTAATTCACCCCTCCACTTT. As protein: CASSFGQINSPLHF.

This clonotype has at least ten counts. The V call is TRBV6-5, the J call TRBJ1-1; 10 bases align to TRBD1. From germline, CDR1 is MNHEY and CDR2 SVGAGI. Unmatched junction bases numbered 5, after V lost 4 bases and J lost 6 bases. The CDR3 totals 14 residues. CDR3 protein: CASSSGTGDPEAFF. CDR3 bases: TGTGCCAGCAGTTCCGGGACAGGGGACCCTGAAGCTTTCTTT.

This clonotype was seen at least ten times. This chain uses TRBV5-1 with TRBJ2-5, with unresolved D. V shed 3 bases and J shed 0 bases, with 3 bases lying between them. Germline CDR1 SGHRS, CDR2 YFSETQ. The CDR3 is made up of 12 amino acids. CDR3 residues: CASSWDQETQYF. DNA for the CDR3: TGCGCCAGCAGCTGGGACCAAGAGACCCAGTACTTC.

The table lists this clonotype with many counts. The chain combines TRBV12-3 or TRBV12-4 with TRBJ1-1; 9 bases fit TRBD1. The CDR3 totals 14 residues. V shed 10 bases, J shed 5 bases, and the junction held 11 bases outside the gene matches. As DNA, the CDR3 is TGTGCCACCAAAGAGGGACAGGGAAGTACTGAAGCTTTCTTT. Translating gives CATKEGQGSTEAFF.

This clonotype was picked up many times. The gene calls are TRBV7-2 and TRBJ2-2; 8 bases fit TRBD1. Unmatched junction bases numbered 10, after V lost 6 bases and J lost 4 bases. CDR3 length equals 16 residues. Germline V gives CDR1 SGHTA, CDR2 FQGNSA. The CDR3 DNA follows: TGTGCCAGCAGGAGGATAGGACAGGGCGCCACCGGGGAGCTGTTTTTT. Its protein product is CASRRIGQGATGELFF.

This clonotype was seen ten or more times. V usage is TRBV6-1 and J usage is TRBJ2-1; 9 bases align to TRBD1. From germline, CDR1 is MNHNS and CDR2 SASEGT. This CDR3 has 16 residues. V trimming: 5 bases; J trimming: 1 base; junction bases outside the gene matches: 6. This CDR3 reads CASSTTGGPSYNEQFF. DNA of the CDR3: TGTGCCAGCAGTACTACAGGGGGCCCGTCCTACAATGAGCAGTTCTTC.

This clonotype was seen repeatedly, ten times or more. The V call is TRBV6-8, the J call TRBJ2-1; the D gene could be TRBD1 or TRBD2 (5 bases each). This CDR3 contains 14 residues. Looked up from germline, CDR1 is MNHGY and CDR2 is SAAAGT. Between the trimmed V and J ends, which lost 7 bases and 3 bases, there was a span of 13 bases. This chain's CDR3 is CASNNMRGYNEQFF. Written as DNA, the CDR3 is TGTGCCAGCAATAACATGAGGGGCTACAATGAGCAGTTCTTC.

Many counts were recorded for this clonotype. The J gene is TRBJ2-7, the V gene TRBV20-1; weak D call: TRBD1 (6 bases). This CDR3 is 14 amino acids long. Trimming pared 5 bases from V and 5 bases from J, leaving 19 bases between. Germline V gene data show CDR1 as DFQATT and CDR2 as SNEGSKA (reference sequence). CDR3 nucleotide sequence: TGCAGTGCTTCCGAACCCTTAACAGGGAACGAGCAGTACTTC. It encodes CSASEPLTGNEQYF.